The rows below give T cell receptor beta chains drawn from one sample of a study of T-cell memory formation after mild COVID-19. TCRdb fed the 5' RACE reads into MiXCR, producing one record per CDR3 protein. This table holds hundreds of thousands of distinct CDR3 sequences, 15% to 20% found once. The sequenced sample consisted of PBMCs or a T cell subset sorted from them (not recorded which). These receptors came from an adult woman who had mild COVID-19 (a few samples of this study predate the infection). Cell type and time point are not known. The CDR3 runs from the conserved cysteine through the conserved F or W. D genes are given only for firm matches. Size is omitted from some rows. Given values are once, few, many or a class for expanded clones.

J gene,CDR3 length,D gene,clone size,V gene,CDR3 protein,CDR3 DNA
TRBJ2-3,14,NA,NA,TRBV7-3,CASRKGGSTDTQYF,TGTGCCAGCCGCAAGGGCGGAAGCACAGATACGCAGTATTTT
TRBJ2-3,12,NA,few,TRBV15,CATSRDPDTQYF,TGTGCCACCAGCAGAGACCCAGATACGCAGTATTTT
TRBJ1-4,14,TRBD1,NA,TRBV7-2,CASNRDRGNEKLFF,TGTGCCAGCAACCGGGACAGGGGTAATGAAAAACTGTTTTTT
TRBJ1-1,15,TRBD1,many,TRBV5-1,CASSLAPTGDTEAFF,TGCGCCAGCAGCTTGGCCCCGACAGGGGACACTGAAGCTTTCTTT
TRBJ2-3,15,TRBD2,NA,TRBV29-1,CSVVASGTSTDTQYF,TGCAGCGTTGTAGCTAGCGGGACTAGCACAGATACGCAGTATTTT
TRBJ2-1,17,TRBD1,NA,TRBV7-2,CASSSGQGRPSYNEQFF,TGTGCCAGCAGCTCGGGACAGGGGAGGCCCTCCTACAATGAGCAGTTCTTC
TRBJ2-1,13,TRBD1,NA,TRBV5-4,CASSYRGQNEQFF,TGTGCCAGCAGCTACAGGGGGCAGAATGAGCAGTTCTTC
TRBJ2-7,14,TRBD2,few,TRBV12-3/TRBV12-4,CASSVGREPYEQYF,TGTGCCAGCAGCGTGGGGAGGGAGCCTTACGAGCAGTACTTC
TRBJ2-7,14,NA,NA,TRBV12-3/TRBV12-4,CASSLGQGSNEQYF,TGTGCCAGCAGTTTAGGGCAGGGGTCCAACGAGCAGTACTTC
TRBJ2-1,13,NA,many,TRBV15,CATRDQPGGEQFF,TGTGCCACCAGGGACCAACCCGGCGGTGAGCAGTTCTTC